This TCR beta chain derives from a study of PD-1 blockade in classical Hodgkin lymphoma. Overall study: Nivolumab 3 mg/kg was given intravenously every 2 weeks. Regarding the study as a whole: Patients with an early start, nivolumab under 1 year after ASCT, were excluded. Complete responders possessed baseline diversity comparable to newly diagnosed patients.

Germline-derived CDR1 and CDR2 are KGHSH and LQKENI. This CDR3 is built from 14 residues. Trimming took 0 bases from V and 6 from J, leaving 9 bases between them. In its sample, this clone was seen a few times. No antigen is known for it. Time point described: cycle 4 day 1 (C4D1), after 5 to 7 weeks of nivolumab. All trial patients relapsed after autologous stem cell transplantation. Repertoires were generated with immunoSEQ multiplex PCR, while TCRdb's copy carries only in-frame clones and drops some. The repertoire has about 25,000 clones, around three quarters of them found once; the top ten carry roughly 29%.

The clonotype comes from a human donor with classical Hodgkin lymphoma. The rearrangement joins TRBV18 to TRBJ1-3; no clear D gene. Here the sequenced sample was peripheral blood mononuclear cells (PBMCs), taken before the fourth cycle of nivolumab. The DNA for the CDR3 is TGTGCCAGCTCACCACCTTCTCCCAAAAACACCATATATTTT. Translation: CASSPPSPKNTIYF.